A single sample gave rise to the 11 T cell receptor beta chains below, sequenced in a study of identical twins. From the 5' RACE reads, TCRdb called clonotypes with MiXCR, one entry per CDR3 protein. The sample shows around 1.7 million distinct CDR3 sequences, about 32% of them seen only once. Sequenced input: cord blood. Every receptor here comes from a newborn girl in good health.

This clonotype has more than one count but fewer than ten. The chain has TRBV4-1 and TRBJ2-1; D possibly corresponds to TRBD2 (5 bases). Germline V gives CDR1 MGHRA, CDR2 YSYEKL. The ends were cut back, 1 base at V and 0 bases at J, with 13 bases in the middle. This CDR3 contains 17 residues. CDR3 sequence: CASSQGSGLSSYNEQFF. The CDR3 nucleotides read TGCGCCAGCAGCCAAGGCAGCGGCCTCAGCTCCTACAATGAGCAGTTCTTC.

V gene TRBV20-1 combines with J gene TRBJ2-7; D tentatively fits TRBD1 or TRBD2 (5 bases each). This CDR3 has 13 residues. The germline CDR1 and CDR2 sequences are DFQATT and SNEGSKA (reference sequence). V dropped 6 bases and J dropped 3 bases, with 15 bases sitting between them. CDR3 protein: CSALGRGDYEQYF. The DNA for the CDR3 is TGCAGTGCCCTAGGGAGAGGGGACTACGAGCAGTACTTC.

A few counts support this clonotype. J is TRBJ2-3 and V is TRBV20-1; tentative D call: TRBD1 (5 bases). This CDR3 spans 13 amino acids. With 0 bases removed from V and 10 bases from J, the gap between germline ends came to 14 bases. Germline V CDR1 and CDR2: DFQATT, SNEGSKA (reference sequence). This CDR3 is CSARDGQGWAQYF. DNA of the CDR3: TGCAGTGCTAGAGATGGGCAGGGATGGGCGCAGTATTTT.

This clonotype has just a few counts. One junction end does not reproduce the germline sequence, and a read error may be involved. CDR3 in DNA: TGTGCTAGTGGAAACCCCAGGGACTTTAGCTCCTACAATGAGCAGTTTTTC. Amino acids: CASGNPRDFSSYNEQFF. V is TRBV12-5 and J is TRBJ2-1; tentatively, D is TRBD2 (6 bases). This CDR3 contains 17 residues. Germline CDR1 is LGHNT and CDR2 is FRNRAP.

In this sample, this clonotype turned up a few times. The chain uses TRBV10-3 and TRBJ2-3; the D gene is possibly TRBD2 (6 bases). V was pared by 11 bases and J by 4 bases, with 19 bases between. The CDR3 is 14 amino acids. Germline CDR1 and CDR2: ENHRY and SYGVKD. The CDR3 sequence is CAVSRGGEADTQYF. CDR3 DNA sequence: TGTGCCGTATCCCGGGGAGGCGAGGCAGATACGCAGTATTTT.

The J gene is TRBJ1-1, the V gene TRBV6-5; no clear D. The germline gives CDR1 MNHEY, CDR2 SVGAGI. CDR3 length equals 14 residues. The V end was cut by 5 bases, the J end by 0 bases, with 10 bases between. CDR3 amino acids: CASSGRHMNTEAFF. Written as DNA, the CDR3 is TGTGCCAGCAGTGGTCGACACATGAACACTGAAGCTTTCTTT.

This clonotype was seen only a few times. The chain recombines TRBV3-1 with TRBJ2-1; D call uncertain. The assigned J gene may be wrong: the sequence end matches TRBJ2-7 better. CDR3 length equals 14 residues. Germline assignment: CDR1 LGHDT and CDR2 YNNKEL (reference sequence). CDR3 DNA sequence: TGTGCCAGCAGCCAAGGTCTCTCCTACAATGAGCAGTACTTC. Translation: CASSQGLSYNEQYF.

This clonotype was detected a few times. The chain carries TRBV18 and TRBJ2-7, with D maybe TRBD2 (6 bases). The CDR3 contains 14 residues. Trimming took 6 bases from V and 2 from J, leaving 14 bases between them. Germline V CDR1 and CDR2: KGHSH, LQKENI. CDR3 in amino acids: CASSHIAVPYEQYF. In DNA, the CDR3 is TGTGCCAGCTCTCACATAGCGGTGCCCTACGAGCAGTACTTC.

The chain joins TRBV7-9 to TRBJ2-3, with 7 bases aligning to TRBD1. After removal of 1 base from V and 2 bases from J, the junction contained 9 bases not matched to a gene. Germline values: CDR1 SEHNR, CDR2 FQNEAQ (reference sequence). The CDR3 is made up of 17 amino acids. CDR3 nucleotide sequence: TGTGCCAGCAGCTTAGTAGGTCGCAGGGGGTTCACAGATACGCAGTATTTT. Amino acids: CASSLVGRRGFTDTQYF.

The genes are TRBV5-1 and TRBJ2-1; the match to TRBD2 covers 12 bases. V shed 6 bases, J shed 7 bases, and the junction held 8 bases outside the gene matches. This CDR3 is 15 amino acids long. Germline CDR1 SGHRS, CDR2 YFSETQ. The CDR3: CASIPLAGGYNEQFF. CDR3 DNA sequence: TGCGCCAGCATACCCCTAGCGGGAGGGTATAATGAGCAGTTCTTC.

The table lists this clonotype with many counts. The V and J genes are TRBV11-2 and TRBJ2-5; D uncertain. The CDR3 has 13 residues. Trimming removed 5 bases at V and 5 bases at J, with 12 bases between. CDR1 and CDR2 from the germline V gene are SGHAT and FQNNGV. This CDR3 reads CASSISYSETQYF. As DNA, the CDR3 is TGTGCCAGCAGCATAAGTTATTCGGAGACCCAGTACTTC.